Below are 15 T cell receptor beta chains sequenced from a single sample in a study of blood T cell repertoires in COVID-19. Some clones are missing from TCRdb's copy, which holds only in-frame ones; the method was immunoSEQ multiplex PCR. Here the sample spans under 200,000 clones, approximately 87% being singletons. What was sequenced was peripheral blood. Receptors were obtained from a woman in her sixties or seventies with COVID-19, enrolled during active disease.

The J gene is TRBJ1-6, the V gene TRBV5-1; 7 bases are a match to TRBD1. CDR3 length: 13 residues. Trimming removed 4 bases from V and 7 bases from J; junction bases left unmatched: 2. Per germline, CDR1 SGHRS and CDR2 YFSETQ. Here the CDR3 reads CASSTDRNSPLHF. The CDR3 DNA reads TGCGCCAGCAGCACGGACAGGAATTCACCCCTCCACTTT.

This clone appeared a single time. The J gene is TRBJ1-1, the V gene TRBV7-2; 11 bases are a match to TRBD1. V was pared by 5 bases and J by 4 bases, with 9 bases of the junction left unmatched. In germline, CDR1 is SGHTA, CDR2 FQGNSA. This CDR3 has 16 residues. CDR3 DNA sequence: TGTGCCAGCAGCGCGCGGACAGGGGGCGCGGGCACTGAAGCTTTCTTT. Translation: CASSARTGGAGTEAFF.

V gene TRBV11-2 combines with J gene TRBJ1-6, with D possibly matching TRBD1 (6 bases). Germline loops: CDR1 SGHAT, CDR2 FQNNGV. The V and J ends lost 8 bases and 6 bases respectively, with 11 bases between them. The CDR3 totals 13 residues. The CDR3 region is CASATGPNSPLHF. The CDR3, as DNA: TGTGCCAGCGCGACAGGACCTAATTCACCCCTCCACTTT.

This rearrangement joins TRBV3-1 (or the pseudogene TRBV3-2) to TRBJ1-2; 12 bases are shared with TRBD1. The CDR3 consists of 17 residues. J was trimmed by 1 base and V by 4 bases; bases with no gene match: 7. Germline V gene sequence: CDR1 LGHDT, CDR2 YNNKEL (reference sequence). In DNA form, the CDR3 reads TGTGCCAGCAGCCCAAGGGGACAGGGGGCTCTTAACTATGGCTACACCTTC. Its translation: CASSPRGQGALNYGYTF.

The CDR3 reads CASSIEDTEAFF. The DNA of the CDR3 is TGTGCCAGTAGTATCGAGGACACTGAAGCTTTCTTT. The chain links TRBV19 to TRBJ1-1; no reliable D call. The germline V gene encodes CDR1 LNHDA and CDR2 SQIVND (reference sequence). This CDR3 spans 12 amino acids. V shed 3 bases and J shed 3 bases, with 5 bases lying between them.

This clone is a singleton in its sample. The chain recombines TRBV3-1 (or the pseudogene TRBV3-2) with TRBJ1-6; TRBD1 aligns across 7 bases. The V gene's germline CDR1 is LGHDT and CDR2 YNNKEL (reference sequence). Trimming at V came to 3 bases and at J to 5 bases, leaving 1 base not matched to a gene. This CDR3 contains 14 residues. The CDR3 DNA is TGTGCCAGCAGCCATGACAGGGATAATTCACCCCTCCACTTT. This codes for CASSHDRDNSPLHF.

The V and J genes are TRBV11-2 and TRBJ1-6; 11 bases map to TRBD1. The germline V gene has CDR1 SGHAT and CDR2 FQNNGV. V shed 8 bases and J 10 bases; nucleotides not matched to a gene: 7. This CDR3 has 14 amino acids. CDR3 nucleotides: TGTGCCAGCTCACCGGGACAGGGGGACTCACCCCTCCACTTT. Its protein is CASSPGQGDSPLHF.

This chain joins TRBV7-2 and TRBJ1-6; 11 nucleotides align to TRBD1. The CDR3 loop spans 18 amino acids. Germline V gene lookup returns CDR1 SGHTA and CDR2 FQGNSA. Germline trimming cut 0 bases from V and 5 bases from J; bases unmatched to any gene: 6. The CDR3 DNA sequence: TGTGCCAGCAGCTTAGCTACTCCGGGACAGGGGGATAATTCACCCCTCCACTTT. Translated, it gives CASSLATPGQGDNSPLHF. Supplemented by reference TRBV7-2 and TRBJ1-6, the full variable domain reads GAGVSQSPSNKVTEKGKDVELRCDPISGHTALYWYRQSLGQGLEFLIYFQGNSAPDKSGLPSDRFSAERTGGSVSTLTIQRTQQEDSAVYLCASSLATPGQGDNSPLHFGNGTRLTVT.

The chain links TRBV28 to TRBJ2-5; 13 bases are a match to TRBD2. With V trimmed by 1 base and J by 2 bases, 10 bases remained unmatched. This CDR3 contains 19 residues. The germline V gene has CDR1 MDHEN and CDR2 SYDVKM. The CDR3 DNA is TGTGCCAGCAGTTTATTTAAAGGGGGACTAGCGGGGATTCAAGAGACCCAGTACTTC. This translates into CASSLFKGGLAGIQETQYF.

The chain has TRBV5-6 and TRBJ2-7; possibly TRBD2 for D (6 bases). This CDR3 has 16 amino acids. CDR1 is SGHDT and CDR2 is YYEEEE in the germline V gene. V gave up 3 bases and J gave up 2 bases, with 18 bases separating them. The CDR3, as DNA: TGTGCCAGCAGCTCTGGACCGGGACGGACTACCTACGAGCAGTACTTC. It encodes CASSSGPGRTTYEQYF.

This chain connects TRBV5-1 to TRBJ1-5; the match to TRBD1 covers 8 bases. Germline CDR1 reads SGHRS; CDR2 reads YFSETQ. V trimming: 4 bases; J trimming: 0 bases; junction bases outside the gene matches: 3. The CDR3 extends over 15 amino acids. The CDR3 DNA reads as TGCGCCAGCAGCATGACAGGGGATAGCAATCAGCCCCAGCATTTT. The encoded protein is CASSMTGDSNQPQHF.

This clone was found once. The chain joins TRBV25-1 to TRBJ1-1, with D possibly TRBD1 on 6 matching bases. V was shortened by 4 bases and J by 5 bases, with 17 bases between the two germline ends. CDR1 is MGHDK and CDR2 is SYGVNS in the germline V gene. The CDR3 sequence is 15 residues long. This CDR3 reads CASSAWSGVRTEAFF. CDR3 sequence (DNA): TGTGCCAGCAGTGCTTGGTCAGGGGTGCGTACTGAAGCTTTCTTT.

CDR3 in amino acids: CSVAGLGNTIYF. CDR3 in DNA: TGCAGCGTTGCCGGGTTAGGAAACACCATATATTTT. The genes are TRBV29-1 and TRBJ1-3; no clear D. CDR1 and CDR2 (germline): SQVTM, ANQGSEA. The CDR3 is made up of 12 amino acids. V lost 4 bases to trimming and J lost 4 bases, with 8 bases between them.

The chain uses TRBV5-5 and TRBJ1-2; a possible D gene is TRBD1 (5 bases). The V gene lost 4 bases and the J gene lost 0 bases, with 10 bases spanning the gap. CDR3 length equals 14 residues. Looked up from germline, CDR1 is SGHKS and CDR2 is YYEKEE (reference sequence). The CDR3 is CASSIDSSNYGYTF. The CDR3 DNA sequence: TGTGCCAGCAGCATCGACAGCTCTAACTATGGCTACACCTTC.

In this sample, this clone turned up a few times. The CDR3 DNA reads as TGTGCCAGCAGTCGCGGACAGTACCCTACCTACACAGATACGCAGTATTTT. Translating gives CASSRGQYPTYTDTQYF. The V call is TRBV2, the J call TRBJ2-3; tentatively, D is TRBD1 (6 bases). The CDR3 totals 17 residues. V was cut by 5 bases and J by 2 bases, with 20 bases left in between. Germline CDR1 reads SNHLY; CDR2 reads FYNNEI.